This entry describes one TCR beta chain. Its antigen has not been determined. The input lacks base qualities; no much larger clone sits a single base away. Stable Graves' hyperthyroidism was defined as the absence of progression to ophthalmopathy over 18 months of follow-up. Hyperthyroidism patients were aged 18 to 65 years and newly diagnosed, with disease duration of less than 2 months. Patients with uncontrolled infections, other autoimmune diseases, pregnancy or lactation were excluded. Diagnoses were based on clinical symptoms, serum thyroxine and TRAb, thyroid ultrasound and orbital computed tomography. PBMCs were isolated from about 9.1 ml of fresh peripheral blood by Ficoll-Paque density gradient centrifugation. Trizol reagent was used to extract total RNA, and RNA quality was then checked on an Agilent 2100 Bioanalyzer. These data come from a study of T cells in Graves' hyperthyroidism and ophthalmopathy (dated by TCRdb to between 2018 and 2021). Background on the whole study: Peripheral blood samples were taken at initial diagnosis, before any treatment was given. TCR V-J signatures able to tell the groups apart were searched for in a discovery cohort of 90 to 100 patients, of whom 40 to 45 had Graves' ophthalmopathy and 55 to 65 had stable Graves' hyperthyroidism. Prospective prediction of ophthalmopathy was tested in an independent validation cohort of 18 to 20 hyperthyroidism patients and 17 patients who later progressed to ophthalmopathy. The 95 to 100 discovery patients were randomly split 7:3 into training and test sets. In six Graves' hyperthyroidism patients, the study also compared T-cell repertoires from thyroid tissue with T-cell repertoires from blood. After blood sampling, hyperthyroidism patients were treated with methimazole at a starting dose of 30 mg daily, and ophthalmopathy patients were treated with high-dose intravenous methylprednisolone. The paper describes TCR Vbeta CDR3 sequencing of 140 or so peripheral blood samples, made up of around 41 ophthalmopathy patients, around 78 hyperthyroidism patients and 17 progressor patients. Study-wide conclusions, independent of this receptor: No statistical method was used to fix the sample size in advance, and group allocation was not hidden from the investigators. Most expanded thyroid clonotypes (frequency above 0.001) were also detected in blood, suggesting blood repertoires may reflect thyroid immune responses. In cross-validation, a model built on a 13 V-J signature told ophthalmopathy apart from stable hyperthyroidism with less than 90% sensitivity and approximately 81% specificity, and in testing the same model reached 80%/75%. In validation, progression to ophthalmopathy was predicted by the model with nearly 71% sensitivity and 72.22% specificity, a median of around 5.9 months before onset.

TCR beta CDR3 regions were amplified from RNA transcripts. The TCR CDR3 was subjected to a first round of RT-PCR using the HTBI primer set and the Qiagen OneStep RT-PCR kit. Libraries were constructed in a second round of multiplex PCR, after which size selection and purification were performed. The libraries were sequenced on an Illumina HiSeq2000 using paired-end 100 bp reads. Per the source publication's procedure: SOAPnuke was used to process the raw data, with reads discarded if the reads contained adapters or uncalled bases, had a mean Phred below 15, or lacked an exact constant-primer or identifier match. COPE v1.2.5 was used to merge high-quality paired reads, and clonotypes were defined as unique nucleotide sequences. MiTCR v1.1 was used to align clonotypes to the IMGT TRBV, TRBD and TRBJ reference segments. The analysis included only V-J combinations with a frequency above 0.0001, which together covered more than 99% of the repertoires. A TCS score was defined as the ratio of F50 (clonal expansion) to E x V (chaos), with BLOSUM62-based TCRdist applied between CDR3 peptides within each V-J. Welch's t-statistics and random forest reduced around 520 V-J features to 13, which were used in a naive Bayes classifier (R e1071). TCRdb reprocessing: public reads trimmed at Q25 with fastp, clones called with MiXCR, in-frame beta chains kept. Each CDR3 protein appears once, grouped with its most common genes and DNA. The V and J calls, along with clone size, are taken from TCRdb and not from the paper's own processing. Present in this sample are 600,000 to 900,000 distinct CDR3 sequences, 16% of which were seen just once. Around 8% of the sample is taken by the ten largest.

Via the germline V gene, CDR1 is MDHEN and CDR2 SYDVKM. V sheds 3 bases and J sheds 4 bases, leaving 13 bases between their ends. The CDR3 measures 14 amino acids from cysteine to phenylalanine. The kept DNA is CDR3 alone, 42 bases in frame from the first base. The chain is encoded by TRBV28 joined to TRBJ2-7, with a tentative D gene TRBD1 over 6 matching bases. The clonotype originates from a man between 18 and 35 years old with Graves' hyperthyroidism. Sequenced input: blood. The sequenced DNA: TGTGCCAGCAGTTTGGACAGAGATTCGTACGAGCAGTACTTC. It is translated as CASSLDRDSYEQYF.